This TCR beta chain derives from a study of cytomegalovirus exposure and HLA in healthy donors. This clone showed up just a few times. Trimming pared 6 bases from V and 4 bases from J, leaving 20 bases between. CDR3 length: 16 amino acids. Germline V lookup: CDR1 ENHRY, CDR2 SYGVKD. The PCR ran on 60 Vbeta and 13 Jbeta primers. Only in-frame clones appear in the TCRdb table, and some are missing; sequencing was by immunoSEQ multiplex PCR. Of some 110,000 clones listed, roughly three quarters are singletons. This sequence originates from a woman aged 18-30 years in good health and CMV-seropositive. The chain has TRBV10-3 and TRBJ2-3; D possibly corresponds to TRBD2 (5 bases). The sequencing sample was made of PBMCs. The CDR3 DNA reads as TGTGCCATCAGCCGGGGAAAGAAGGTCCCGTCAGATACGCAGTATTTT. This gives the protein CAISRGKKVPSDTQYF.